Listed below are T cell receptor beta chains from one sample, sequenced in a study of OX40 agonist ivuxolimab in advanced cancers. The assay was immunoSEQ multiplex PCR, and TCRdb's table has in-frame clones only and misses some. The repertoire includes more than 45,000 clones, 80% to 90% of them detected once, and about 12% sits in the top ten. The specimen was CD4+ or CD8+ T cells sorted from blood, collected in a trial of the OX40 agonist ivuxolimab. Receptor source: an adult with an advanced solid tumor such as melanoma, head and neck, liver or kidney cancer. The CDR3 runs from the conserved cysteine through the conserved F or W. Fields, in order: J gene, D gene, V gene, clone size, CDR3 DNA, CDR3 protein. The D gene is left open where the match is weak. The listing skips clone size in some rows; elsewhere it reads once, few, many or a size class.

j_gene: TRBJ2-1; d_gene: .; v_gene: TRBV14; abundance: .; CDR3nt: TGTGCCAGCAGCCAAGATTGGGGTACTGAGCAGTTCTTC; CDR3aa: CASSQDWGTEQFF
j_gene: TRBJ2-5; d_gene: .; v_gene: TRBV29-1; abundance: .; CDR3nt: TGCAGCGTTGAACCGGAGGGTCGAGAGACCCAGTACTTC; CDR3aa: CSVEPEGRETQYF
j_gene: TRBJ2-1; d_gene: .; v_gene: TRBV7-9; abundance: .; CDR3nt: TGTGCCAGCAGCTTAGGCGGACCCTACAATGAGCAGTTCTTC; CDR3aa: CASSLGGPYNEQFF
j_gene: TRBJ2-1; d_gene: TRBD1; v_gene: TRBV11-3; abundance: .; CDR3nt: TGTGCCAGCAGCGCCGGGACAGGCGCTTACAATGAGCAGTTCTTC; CDR3aa: CASSAGTGAYNEQFF
j_gene: TRBJ1-2; d_gene: .; v_gene: TRBV6-5; abundance: .; CDR3nt: TGTGCCAGCAGTTACCAGGGGACCTATGGCTACACCTTC; CDR3aa: CASSYQGTYGYTF
j_gene: TRBJ1-1; d_gene: .; v_gene: TRBV19; abundance: few; CDR3nt: TGTGCCAGTAGTATATCTAGGGGGGGGAACACTGAAGCTTTCTTT; CDR3aa: CASSISRGGNTEAFF
j_gene: TRBJ1-2; d_gene: TRBD1; v_gene: TRBV9; abundance: .; CDR3nt: TGTGCCAGCAGCCCAACCCTGGGGGACAGGGCCCTCTATGGCTACACCTTC; CDR3aa: CASSPTLGDRALYGYTF
j_gene: TRBJ2-2; d_gene: .; v_gene: TRBV21-1; abundance: .; CDR3nt: TGTGCCAGCAGCAAAAGGGGACTAGCGGGGGTGAACACCGGGGAGCTGTTTTTT; CDR3aa: CASSKRGLAGVNTGELFF
j_gene: TRBJ2-7; d_gene: TRBD1; v_gene: TRBV27; abundance: .; CDR3nt: TGTGCCAGCAGTTTAAAGGGACAGGGCTACTACGAGCAGTACTTC; CDR3aa: CASSLKGQGYYEQYF
j_gene: TRBJ1-2; d_gene: .; v_gene: TRBV14; abundance: once; CDR3nt: TGCGCCAGTTCCCCTACAGGTTATGGCTACACCTTC; CDR3aa: CASSPTGYGYTF
j_gene: TRBJ1-1; d_gene: .; v_gene: TRBV19; abundance: .; CDR3nt: TGTGCCAGTAGGATGGGGAGCACTGAAGCTTTCTTT; CDR3aa: CASRMGSTEAFF
j_gene: TRBJ1-2; d_gene: TRBD1; v_gene: TRBV19; abundance: once; CDR3nt: TGTGCCAGTACCTCAAATCAGGACAGGGCTTATAACTATGGCTACACCTTC; CDR3aa: CASTSNQDRAYNYGYTF
j_gene: TRBJ1-2; d_gene: TRBD1; v_gene: TRBV29-1; abundance: .; CDR3nt: TGCAGCGTTGGACAGGGGGCCTTTGGCTACACCTTC; CDR3aa: CSVGQGAFGYTF
j_gene: TRBJ1-3; d_gene: .; v_gene: TRBV19; abundance: .; CDR3nt: TGTGCCAGTAAGGGAAACACCATATATTTT; CDR3aa: CASKGNTIYF
j_gene: TRBJ2-5; d_gene: TRBD2; v_gene: TRBV11-3; abundance: .; CDR3nt: TGTGCCAGCAGCTACGGGACTAGCGGGAGTGAGACCCAGTACTTC; CDR3aa: CASSYGTSGSETQYF
j_gene: TRBJ2-1; d_gene: TRBD2; v_gene: TRBV6-5; abundance: few; CDR3nt: TGTGCCAGCAGTTACTTGGCGGGAGCCGACTACAATGAGCAGTTCTTC; CDR3aa: CASSYLAGADYNEQFF
j_gene: TRBJ2-1; d_gene: .; v_gene: TRBV5-1; abundance: .; CDR3nt: TGCGCCAGCAGCTCGCTCCCATCGGCGGAGCAGTTCTTC; CDR3aa: CASSSLPSAEQFF
j_gene: TRBJ1-6; d_gene: .; v_gene: TRBV6-6; abundance: .; CDR3nt: TGTGCCAGCAGGGAGGATTCACCCCTCCACTTT; CDR3aa: CASREDSPLHF
j_gene: TRBJ2-7; d_gene: .; v_gene: TRBV11-2; abundance: .; CDR3nt: TGTGCCAGCAGCCTTGGGATAGGGGAGCAGTACTTC; CDR3aa: CASSLGIGEQYF
j_gene: TRBJ1-1; d_gene: TRBD1; v_gene: TRBV9; abundance: .; CDR3nt: TGTGCCAGCAGCCCCCAGACAGGGACGAACACTGAAGCTTTCTTT; CDR3aa: CASSPQTGTNTEAFF
j_gene: TRBJ1-3; d_gene: .; v_gene: TRBV10-3; abundance: .; CDR3nt: TGTGCCATCAGCACCACACCAGACTCTGGAAACACCATATATTTT; CDR3aa: CAISTTPDSGNTIYF
j_gene: TRBJ1-2; d_gene: .; v_gene: TRBV9; abundance: once; CDR3nt: TGTGCCAGCAGTGCGACCGGGGCTCCGGGGGGGAAGGGCTACACCTTC; CDR3aa: CASSATGAPGGKGYTF
j_gene: TRBJ2-1; d_gene: TRBD1; v_gene: TRBV5-6; abundance: .; CDR3nt: TGTGCCAGCAGCTTGCAGGGGGCGCGAAATGAGCAGTTCTTC; CDR3aa: CASSLQGARNEQFF
j_gene: TRBJ2-2; d_gene: TRBD1; v_gene: TRBV7-9; abundance: .; CDR3nt: TGTGCCAGCAGCCCAGGACAGGGCGGGGAGCTGTTTTTT; CDR3aa: CASSPGQGGELFF
j_gene: TRBJ2-1; d_gene: .; v_gene: TRBV12-2; abundance: .; CDR3nt: TGTGCAAGTCGCTTAATCCAGGGTAGGGATGATGAGCAGTTCTTC; CDR3aa: CASRLIQGRDDEQFF
j_gene: TRBJ2-1; d_gene: .; v_gene: TRBV7-2; abundance: .; CDR3nt: TGTGCCAGCAGCCCTCCCCCCGACCGTTACTCCTACAATGAGCAGTTCTTC; CDR3aa: CASSPPPDRYSYNEQFF
j_gene: TRBJ2-2; d_gene: .; v_gene: TRBV4-1; abundance: .; CDR3nt: TGCGCCAGCAGCCACGCTCTCATGGGTGGGGAGCTGTTTTTT; CDR3aa: CASSHALMGGELFF
j_gene: TRBJ1-1; d_gene: .; v_gene: TRBV7-3; abundance: .; CDR3nt: TGTGCCAGCAGCCTCAACGGGAACACTGAAGCTTTCTTT; CDR3aa: CASSLNGNTEAFF
j_gene: TRBJ2-1; d_gene: TRBD2; v_gene: TRBV4-1; abundance: .; CDR3nt: TGCGCCAGCAGCCAAGCGCCTAGCGGGAGTTCCTACAATGAGCAGTTCTTC; CDR3aa: CASSQAPSGSSYNEQFF
j_gene: TRBJ2-1; d_gene: TRBD2; v_gene: TRBV5-6; abundance: once; CDR3nt: TGTGCCAGCAGCGTGGGACTAGCGGACCTCTCCTACAATGAGCAGTTCTTC; CDR3aa: CASSVGLADLSYNEQFF
j_gene: TRBJ2-4; d_gene: .; v_gene: TRBV9; abundance: .; CDR3nt: TGTGCCAGCAGCGGTCGGGGGTCAAAAAACATTCAGTACTTC; CDR3aa: CASSGRGSKNIQYF
j_gene: TRBJ2-5; d_gene: .; v_gene: TRBV13; abundance: .; CDR3nt: TGTGCCAGCAGCCAGAGCCTGGTCCAAGAGACCCAGTACTTC; CDR3aa: CASSQSLVQETQYF
j_gene: TRBJ1-5; d_gene: .; v_gene: TRBV23-1; abundance: .; CDR3nt: TGCGCCTCCTCGGGATTGTGGAATCAGCCCCAGCATTTT; CDR3aa: CASSGLWNQPQHF
j_gene: TRBJ2-5; d_gene: .; v_gene: TRBV7-3; abundance: .; CDR3nt: TGTGCCAGCAGCTTAACCCACCAAGAGACCCAGTACTTC; CDR3aa: CASSLTHQETQYF
j_gene: TRBJ1-4; d_gene: TRBD1; v_gene: TRBV5-1; abundance: .; CDR3nt: TGCGCCAGCAGCCAGGAACAGGGGGCGACTAATGAAAAACTGTTTTTT; CDR3aa: CASSQEQGATNEKLFF
j_gene: TRBJ1-2; d_gene: .; v_gene: TRBV27; abundance: .; CDR3nt: TGTGCCAGCTCTGAGGGCGGGGGGGGCGGCTACACCTTC; CDR3aa: CASSEGGGGGYTF
j_gene: TRBJ1-4; d_gene: TRBD1; v_gene: TRBV19; abundance: .; CDR3nt: TGTGCCAGTATGGGTGAGACAGGGTGGAATGAAAAACTGTTTTTT; CDR3aa: CASMGETGWNEKLFF
j_gene: TRBJ2-5; d_gene: TRBD2; v_gene: TRBV2; abundance: .; CDR3nt: TGTGCCAGCCACCGAAGGAGGACTAGCGGGAGGGGAGAGACCCAGTACTTC; CDR3aa: CASHRRRTSGRGETQYF
j_gene: TRBJ2-2; d_gene: .; v_gene: TRBV7-9; abundance: .; CDR3nt: TGTGCCAGCAGCCCCTATGGGGGCGCGAACACCGGGGAGCTGTTTTTT; CDR3aa: CASSPYGGANTGELFF
j_gene: TRBJ2-1; d_gene: TRBD1; v_gene: TRBV19; abundance: .; CDR3nt: TGTGCCAGTAGGATTGGGACAGGGAATGAGCAGTTCTTC; CDR3aa: CASRIGTGNEQFF
j_gene: TRBJ1-2; d_gene: .; v_gene: TRBV7-9; abundance: .; CDR3nt: TGTGCCAGCAGCTTGGTAGTGAGCCTCTATGGCTACACCTTC; CDR3aa: CASSLVVSLYGYTF
j_gene: TRBJ2-1; d_gene: TRBD2; v_gene: TRBV27; abundance: .; CDR3nt: TGTGCCAGCAGTTCGGGAGGACCCTACAATGAGCAGTTCTTC; CDR3aa: CASSSGGPYNEQFF
j_gene: TRBJ1-1; d_gene: .; v_gene: TRBV29-1; abundance: .; CDR3nt: TGCAGCGTTGTGGAGAACACTGAAGCTTTCTTT; CDR3aa: CSVVENTEAFF
j_gene: TRBJ1-1; d_gene: .; v_gene: TRBV7-2; abundance: .; CDR3nt: TGTGCCAGCAGCCGACGCTGGGCAGCGCTGAACACTGAAGCTTTCTTT; CDR3aa: CASSRRWAALNTEAFF
j_gene: TRBJ1-1; d_gene: .; v_gene: TRBV19; abundance: .; CDR3nt: TGTGCCAGTATGCGGGAGAGCACTGAAGCTTTCTTT; CDR3aa: CASMRESTEAFF
j_gene: TRBJ2-7; d_gene: .; v_gene: TRBV28; abundance: .; CDR3nt: TGTGCCAGCAGCAGACTAGGTAGCTCCTACGAGCAGTACTTC; CDR3aa: CASSRLGSSYEQYF
j_gene: TRBJ1-1; d_gene: TRBD1; v_gene: TRBV27; abundance: .; CDR3nt: TGTGCCAGCAGTCTCTACGGGGGACAGGTGAACACTGAAGCTTTCTTT; CDR3aa: CASSLYGGQVNTEAFF
j_gene: TRBJ2-2; d_gene: TRBD2; v_gene: TRBV7-9; abundance: .; CDR3nt: TGTGCCAGCAGCTTTCCAGCGGGAGGGCCCTTGAAAAACACCGGGGAGCTGTTTTTT; CDR3aa: CASSFPAGGPLKNTGELFF
j_gene: TRBJ2-1; d_gene: .; v_gene: TRBV2; abundance: .; CDR3nt: TGTGCCACCCACGGTTCAGTCTTAGCCTACAATGAGCAGTTCTTC; CDR3aa: CATHGSVLAYNEQFF
j_gene: TRBJ2-1; d_gene: TRBD1; v_gene: TRBV11-1; abundance: once; CDR3nt: TGTGCCAGCAGCTTAGAGGGACAGGTGGGAAATGAGCAGTTCTTC; CDR3aa: CASSLEGQVGNEQFF
j_gene: TRBJ2-5; d_gene: .; v_gene: TRBV7-9; abundance: once; CDR3nt: TGTGCCAGCAGCTCCCGGGATCTTACCCGGGAGACCCAGTACTTC; CDR3aa: CASSSRDLTRETQYF
j_gene: TRBJ2-7; d_gene: TRBD1; v_gene: TRBV11-2; abundance: .; CDR3nt: TGTGCCAGCAGCGGGACAGGGGGGACCTACGAGCAGTACTTC; CDR3aa: CASSGTGGTYEQYF
j_gene: TRBJ1-5; d_gene: .; v_gene: TRBV7-2; abundance: .; CDR3nt: TGTGCCAGCAGCTTAGATGCGGACAGTATTGATCAGCCCCAGCATTTT; CDR3aa: CASSLDADSIDQPQHF
j_gene: TRBJ2-1; d_gene: .; v_gene: TRBV5-6; abundance: .; CDR3nt: TGTGCCAGCAGCTTGCCGGGTTACTACAATGAGCAGTTCTTC; CDR3aa: CASSLPGYYNEQFF
j_gene: TRBJ1-5; d_gene: TRBD1; v_gene: TRBV5-6; abundance: once; CDR3nt: TGTGCCAGCAGCTTGGGAGGGGGCGGTCAGCCCCAGCATTTT; CDR3aa: CASSLGGGGQPQHF